The 8 T cell receptor beta chains presented below share a single source sample, sequenced in a study of T cell changes during pregnancy in multiple sclerosis. TCRdb's table, derived via immunoSEQ multiplex PCR, lists solely in-frame clones and lacks some. The sample yields about 44,000 clones, roughly nine tenths seen once. Sequencing was performed on CD4+ T cells from peripheral blood mononuclear cells, taken after pregnancy. These receptors all stem from a female donor with multiple sclerosis, enrolled in a pregnancy study.

J is TRBJ2-3 and V is TRBV10-1; tentatively, D is TRBD1 (5 bases). Germline V gene lookup returns CDR1 WNHNN and CDR2 SYGVQD (reference sequence). This CDR3 region has 15 residues. The germline V and J ends were trimmed by 0 bases and 4 bases, with 11 bases remaining between them. This chain's CDR3 is CASSESSRTPDTQYF. The CDR3 DNA reads as TGCGCCAGCAGTGAGTCAAGTAGGACACCAGATACGCAGTATTTT.

In DNA form, the CDR3 reads TGTGCCAGCAGCTGGCCGGGGACAGGGGGCAGTGAAGCTTTCTTT. Its translation is CASSWPGTGGSEAFF. The rearrangement uses TRBV5-4 and TRBJ1-1, with TRBD1 identical over 12 bases. Per germline, CDR1 SGHNT and CDR2 YYREEE (reference sequence). The CDR3 totals 15 residues. Trimming removed 3 bases from V and 7 bases from J; junction bases left unmatched: 7.

In its sample, this clone ranks as medium-sized. This chain uses TRBV7-3 with TRBJ1-1; D is unclear. CDR1 and CDR2 (germline): SGHTA, FQGTGA. V was clipped by 0 bases and J by 0 bases, with 5 bases between them. CDR3 size: 14 residues. The chain's CDR3 is CASSLTAMNTEAFF. CDR3 nucleotides: TGTGCCAGCAGCTTAACAGCCATGAACACTGAAGCTTTCTTT.

The chain links TRBV29-1 to TRBJ1-1; no clear D. Germline V gives CDR1 SQVTM, CDR2 ANQGSEA. The CDR3 is 13 amino acids. Trimming shortened V by 5 bases and J by 0 bases, and 10 bases separated the two germline ends. The CDR3 DNA is TGCAGCGTTAGCTCCGGGATGAACACTGAAGCTTTCTTT. Its protein product is CSVSSGMNTEAFF. The whole variable domain, filled in from reference TRBV29-1 and TRBJ1-1, reads SAVISQKPSRDICQRGTSLTIQCQVDSQVTMMFWYRQQPGQSLTLIATANQGSEATYESGFVIDKFPISRPNLTFSTLTVSNMSPEDSSIYLCSVSSGMNTEAFFGQGTRLTVV.

V usage is TRBV5-4 and J usage is TRBJ2-5; 9 bases fit TRBD1. Trimming cost V 4 bases and J 2 bases; bases outside gene matches: 6. CDR3 length equals 15 residues. In germline, CDR1 is SGHNT, CDR2 YYREEE (reference sequence). The CDR3 DNA reads as TGTGCCAGCAGCGCCGGGACAGGGACTCAAGAGACCCAGTACTTC. This sequence encodes CASSAGTGTQETQYF. The complete variable domain, with remaining parts taken from reference TRBV5-4 and TRBJ2-5, reads ETGVTQSPTHLIKTRGQQVTLRCSSQSGHNTVSWYQQALGQGPQFIFQYYREEENGRGNFPPRFSGLQFPNYSSELNVNALELDDSALYLCASSAGTGTQETQYFGPGTRLLVL.

The chain has TRBV10-3 and TRBJ2-7, with TRBD1 identical over 9 bases. Germline V gives CDR1 ENHRY, CDR2 SYGVKD. The length of the CDR3 is 12 residues. Trimming cost V 5 bases and J 7 bases; bases outside gene matches: 3. This CDR3 is CAISTGGGEQYF. In DNA, the CDR3 is TGTGCCATCAGTACAGGGGGCGGTGAGCAGTACTTC.

The gene calls are TRBV6-1 and TRBJ2-1; unclear D gene. The CDR3 is 14 amino acids. V lost 6 bases to trimming and J lost 0 bases, with 9 bases between them. Looked up from germline, CDR1 is MNHNS and CDR2 is SASEGT. The CDR3 DNA is TGTGCCAGCAGAGTGCTCAGCTCCTACAATGAGCAGTTCTTC. Translation: CASRVLSSYNEQFF.

V usage is TRBV7-9 and J usage is TRBJ2-1, with TRBD1 matching over 8 bases. The V segment lost 0 bases and the J segment 2 bases; nucleotides outside the gene matches: 3. The CDR3 loop spans 16 amino acids. The germline CDR1 and CDR2 sequences are SEHNR and FQNEAQ (reference sequence). Here the CDR3 DNA reads TGTGCCAGCAGCTTAGCACTGACAGGGGCCTACAATGAGCAGTTCTTC. As protein: CASSLALTGAYNEQFF.